The TCR beta chain under discussion was sequenced for a study of OX40 agonist ivuxolimab in advanced cancers. Germline CDR1 and CDR2: LNHDA and SQIVND (reference sequence). The CDR3 runs to 18 residues. Unmatched junction bases numbered 20, after V lost 10 bases and J lost 2 bases. TCRdb keeps only in-frame clones here, not all; method: immunoSEQ multiplex PCR. The table has 80,000 to 95,000 clones, roughly 89% seen once. The receptor comes from an adult with an advanced solid tumor such as melanoma, head and neck, liver or kidney cancer. The chain recombines TRBV19 with TRBJ1-5, with 7 bases lining up with TRBD1. This sample comprised CD4+ or CD8+ T cells sorted from blood, obtained in a trial of the OX40 agonist ivuxolimab. The CDR3 sequence is CATLTWSRRGRGNQPQHF. The CDR3 nucleotides read TGTGCCACCCTCACATGGTCTCGAAGGGGGCGCGGCAATCAGCCCCAGCATTTT. Combining the CDR3 with reference TRBV19 and TRBJ1-5 gives the whole variable domain DGGITQSPKYLFRKEGQNVTLSCEQNLNHDAMYWYRQDPGQGLRLIYYSQIVNDFQKGDIAEGYSVSREKKESFPLTVTSAQKNPTAFYLCATLTWSRRGRGNQPQHFGDGTRLSIL.